The 12 T cell receptor beta chains below all came from one sample that was sequenced in a study of T cells in Graves' hyperthyroidism and ophthalmopathy. Amplification targeted TCR beta CDR3 regions from RNA transcripts. Initially, a first-round RT-PCR of the TCR CDR3 employed the HTBI primer set. TCRdb reanalysed the multiplex PCR reads using MiXCR and keeps one entry per CDR3 protein. This sample has 390,000 or so distinct CDR3 sequences, with roughly 15% found just once. Sample: blood. The source is a man aged 18 to 35 with Graves' ophthalmopathy.

There are many counts of this clonotype. CDR3 coding DNA: TGTGCCAGCAGCTGGGGACAAGAGACCCAGTACTTC. It is translated as CASSWGQETQYF. The V call is TRBV5-4, the J call TRBJ2-5, with D unclear. Germline V lookup: CDR1 SGHNT, CDR2 YYREEE (reference sequence). There are 12 residues in the CDR3. V gave up 3 bases and J gave up 2 bases, with 5 bases separating them.

The chain uses TRBV13 and TRBJ2-5; possible D gene TRBD2, 6 bases. The CDR3 runs 16 residues. In germline, CDR1 is PRHDT, CDR2 FYEKMQ (reference sequence). The V end was cut by 5 bases, the J end by 0 bases, with 16 bases between. Here the CDR3 reads CASSPNLREYQETQYF. DNA of the CDR3: TGTGCCAGCAGCCCAAACCTCCGGGAGTACCAAGAGACCCAGTACTTC.

There are a few counts of this clonotype. V gene TRBV10-1 combines with J gene TRBJ1-5; no definite D call. This CDR3 contains 14 residues. CDR1 is WNHNN and CDR2 is SYGVQD in the germline V gene (reference sequence). The V end lost 5 bases, the J end lost 4 bases, and 12 bases lay between the germline ends. The CDR3 is CASSPGDPNQPQHF. In nucleotides, the CDR3 is TGCGCCAGCAGTCCAGGAGACCCTAATCAGCCCCAGCATTTT.

The table lists this clonotype with many counts. This chain uses TRBV30 with TRBJ1-2; D is uncertain. CDR3 length equals 12 residues. Germline-derived CDR1 and CDR2 are GTSNPN and SVGIG (reference sequence). V was shortened by 3 bases and J by 7 bases, with 12 bases between the two germline ends. The CDR3: CAWSRRAIGYTF. The CDR3 DNA is TGTGCCTGGAGCCGAAGGGCAATTGGCTACACCTTC.

This clonotype was seen a handful of times. The chain has TRBV12-3 or TRBV12-4 and TRBJ2-5; D ambiguous. V gave up 3 bases and J gave up 4 bases, with 12 bases separating them. The CDR3 totals 14 residues. CDR3 bases: TGTGCCAGCAGTTTTCTAGACCCCCGAGAGACCCAGTACTTC. Protein sequence: CASSFLDPRETQYF.

This clonotype was counted many times. This chain links TRBV2 with TRBJ2-1, with D hard to call. CDR1 and CDR2 from the germline V gene are SNHLY and FYNNEI. The CDR3 consists of 10 residues. Trimming took 5 bases from V and 10 from J, leaving 6 bases between them. CDR3 residues: CASSLGEQFF. DNA of the CDR3: TGTGCCAGCAGTTTGGGGGAGCAGTTCTTC.

There are many counts of this clonotype. The rearrangement links TRBV2 to TRBJ1-1; D not resolved. The V end was cut by 2 bases, the J end by 4 bases, with 14 bases between. Germline V gene data show CDR1 as SNHLY and CDR2 as FYNNEI. The CDR3 consists of 15 residues. DNA of the CDR3: TGTGCCAGCAGTGAACTGGAAGCAGGATCCACTGAAGCTTTCTTT. As protein: CASSELEAGSTEAFF.

This clonotype was recorded at least ten times. The chain couples TRBV30 to TRBJ1-1; D might be TRBD1 (6 bases). Trimming shortened V by 0 bases and J by 5 bases, and 10 bases separated the two germline ends. The CDR3 runs to 13 residues. Germline assignment: CDR1 GTSNPN and CDR2 SVGIG (reference sequence). CDR3 DNA: TGTGCCTGGAGTGTACAGGGTCATACTGAAGCTTTCTTT. This encodes CAWSVQGHTEAFF. Looking up the rest from reference TRBV30 and TRBJ1-1 gives the full variable domain: SQTIHQWPATLVQPVGSPLSLECTVEGTSNPNLYWYRQAAGRGLQLLFYSVGIGQISSEVPQNLSASRPQDRQFILSSKKLLLSDSGFYLCAWSVQGHTEAFFGQGTRLTVV.

This clonotype was detected many times. The chain links TRBV13 to TRBJ1-5, with 7 bases lining up with TRBD1. Looked up from germline, CDR1 is PRHDT and CDR2 is FYEKMQ (reference sequence). This CDR3 has 14 residues. The V and J ends lost 5 bases and 1 base, in that order; junction bases with no gene match: 2. The CDR3 spells CASSQTGSNQPQHF. The CDR3 DNA follows: TGTGCCAGCAGCCAGACAGGGAGCAATCAGCCCCAGCATTTT.

This clonotype showed up many times. The gene calls are TRBV10-2 and TRBJ2-7; D assignment may be TRBD1 or TRBD2 (5 bases each). Trimming removed 6 bases from V and 0 bases from J, with 21 bases in between. The germline V gene encodes CDR1 WSHSY and CDR2 SAAADI. This CDR3 comprises 17 residues. CDR3 DNA sequence: TGCGCCAGCAGCCATCTAACCGGGACCGTGAGCTCCTACGAGCAGTACTTC. Protein: CASSHLTGTVSSYEQYF.

There are many counts of this clonotype. This chain connects TRBV20-1 to TRBJ1-5; the match to TRBD1 covers 7 bases. This CDR3 comprises 13 residues. The V segment lost 4 bases and the J segment 6 bases; nucleotides outside the gene matches: 6. CDR1 is DFQATT and CDR2 is SNEGSKA in the germline V gene (reference sequence). CDR3: CSATDRASQPQHF. In DNA, the CDR3 is TGCAGTGCTACCGACAGGGCCAGTCAGCCCCAGCATTTT.

This clonotype has just a few counts. The rearrangement uses TRBV24-1 and TRBJ2-1; TRBD1 matches 9 bases. CDR1 and CDR2 from the germline V gene are KGHDR and SFDVKD. Trimming took 1 base from V and 9 from J; bases not matched to a gene: 6. CDR3 length equals 15 residues. The DNA for the CDR3 is TGTGCCACCAGTGATTTCCCAGACAGGGGGAGTGAGCAGTTCTTC. Protein sequence: CATSDFPDRGSEQFF.